One and the same sample provided the 5 T cell receptor beta chains below, sequenced in a study of early stage breast cancer tumors. Produced via immunoSEQ multiplex PCR; TCRdb's table is partial and in-frame only. The sample records approximately 54,000 clones, just under 80% being singletons. Sequenced material: blood. These receptors originate from a person aged 35 to 50 with breast cancer.

The rearrangement uses TRBV18 and TRBJ2-2; 8 bases map to TRBD2. The CDR3 runs to 15 residues. The V and J ends lost 2 bases and 9 bases, in that order; junction bases with no gene match: 8. Germline V gives CDR1 KGHSH, CDR2 LQKENI. The CDR3 protein is CASSPMSGSLRELFF. The CDR3 DNA follows: TGTGCCAGCTCACCAATGAGCGGGAGTTTGAGGGAGCTGTTTTTT.

A note on this clone: One end of the junction fails to match germline, which may point to a read error. The chain recombines TRBV10-3 with TRBJ2-2; TRBD2 agrees at 7 bases. The length of the CDR3 is 15 residues. Looked up from germline, CDR1 is ENHRY and CDR2 is SYGVKD. The CDR3 here is CDLRAKRGNTGELFF. The DNA for the CDR3 is TGCGATTTGCGGGCGAAGCGGGGGAACACCGGGGAGCTGTTTTTT.

This chain joins TRBV13 and TRBJ2-7, with 8 bases that match TRBD1. Germline CDR1 reads PRHDT; CDR2 reads FYEKMQ (reference sequence). Trimming cost V 1 base and J 2 bases; bases outside gene matches: 1. This CDR3 contains 14 residues. CDR3 sequence: CASSLAQGAYEQYF. The CDR3 nucleotides are TGTGCCAGCAGCTTAGCACAGGGGGCCTACGAGCAGTACTTC.

This clone showed up just once. The rearrangement links TRBV6-4 to TRBJ2-1; 7 positions agree with TRBD2. Unmatched junction bases numbered 7, after V lost 3 bases and J lost 5 bases. The germline CDR1 and CDR2 sequences are MRHNA and SNTAGT. The CDR3 runs to 15 residues. This CDR3 reads CASSEEASGNNEQFF. DNA for the CDR3: TGTGCCAGCAGTGAGGAGGCTAGCGGAAACAATGAGCAGTTCTTC.

The chain has TRBV6-1 and TRBJ2-7; D gene uncertain. The CDR3 loop spans 15 amino acids. Germline loops: CDR1 MNHNS, CDR2 SASEGT. Deletions cut 0 bases from V and 0 bases from J, with 9 bases between. The CDR3 DNA reads TGTGCCAGCAGTGAAGCGGACGGTTCCTCCTACGAGCAGTACTTC. This codes for CASSEADGSSYEQYF.